The clone carrying this T cell receptor beta chain was seen a few times. This sample is part of a study of T cells in Graves' hyperthyroidism and ophthalmopathy. RNA transcripts provided the source from which TCR beta CDR3 regions were amplified. First-round RT-PCR of the TCR CDR3 relied on the HTBI primer set. TCRdb re-called the multiplex PCR reads through MiXCR, storing one row per CDR3 protein. The sample lists 200,000 to 250,000 distinct CDR3 sequences; about a sixth were seen once. Germline CDR1 is SQVTM and CDR2 is ANQGSEA. The CDR3 runs 14 residues. V was pared by 7 bases and J by 0 bases, with 13 bases between.

Sequenced sample: blood. This chain joins TRBV29-1 and TRBJ1-3; D gene unclear. This clonotype originated in a man aged 40-49 years with Graves' hyperthyroidism. The CDR3 DNA reads as TGCAGCGCCACTTCAGGCAACTCTGGAAACACCATATATTTT. Translation: CSATSGNSGNTIYF.